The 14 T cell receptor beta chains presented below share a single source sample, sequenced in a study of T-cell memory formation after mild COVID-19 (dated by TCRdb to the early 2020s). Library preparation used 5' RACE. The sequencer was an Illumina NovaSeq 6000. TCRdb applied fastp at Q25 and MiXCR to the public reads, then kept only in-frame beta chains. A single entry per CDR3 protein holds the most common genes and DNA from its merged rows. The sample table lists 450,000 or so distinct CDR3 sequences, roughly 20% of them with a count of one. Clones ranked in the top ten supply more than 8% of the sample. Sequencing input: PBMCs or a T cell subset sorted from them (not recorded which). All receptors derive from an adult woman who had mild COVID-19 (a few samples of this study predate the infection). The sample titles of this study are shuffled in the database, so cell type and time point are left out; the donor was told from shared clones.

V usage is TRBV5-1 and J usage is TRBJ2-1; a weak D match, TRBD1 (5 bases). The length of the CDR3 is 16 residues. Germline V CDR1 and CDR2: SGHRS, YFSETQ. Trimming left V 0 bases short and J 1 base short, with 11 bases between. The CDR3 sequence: CASSLAGQGSYNEQFF. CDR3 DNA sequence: TGCGCCAGCAGCTTGGCGGGTCAGGGTTCCTACAATGAGCAGTTCTTC.

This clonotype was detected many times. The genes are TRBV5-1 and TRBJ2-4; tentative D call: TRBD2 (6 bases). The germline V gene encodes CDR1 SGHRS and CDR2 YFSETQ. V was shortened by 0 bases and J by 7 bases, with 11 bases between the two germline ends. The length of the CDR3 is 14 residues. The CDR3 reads CASSLDAGRNIQYF. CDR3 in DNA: TGCGCCAGCAGCTTGGATGCGGGGCGTAACATTCAGTACTTC.

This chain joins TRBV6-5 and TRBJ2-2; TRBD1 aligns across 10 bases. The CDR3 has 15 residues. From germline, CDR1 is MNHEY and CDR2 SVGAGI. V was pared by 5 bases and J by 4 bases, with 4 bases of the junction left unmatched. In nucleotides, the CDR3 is TGTGCCAGCAGTCCCCGGGACAGGGGCACCGGGGAGCTGTTTTTT. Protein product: CASSPRDRGTGELFF.

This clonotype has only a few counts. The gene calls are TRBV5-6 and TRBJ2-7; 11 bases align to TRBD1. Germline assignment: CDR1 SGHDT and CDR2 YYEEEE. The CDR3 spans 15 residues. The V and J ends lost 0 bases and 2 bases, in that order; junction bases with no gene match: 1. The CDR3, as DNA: TGTGCCAGCAGCTTGGCGGGACAGGGGGCCTACGAGCAGTACTTC. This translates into CASSLAGQGAYEQYF.

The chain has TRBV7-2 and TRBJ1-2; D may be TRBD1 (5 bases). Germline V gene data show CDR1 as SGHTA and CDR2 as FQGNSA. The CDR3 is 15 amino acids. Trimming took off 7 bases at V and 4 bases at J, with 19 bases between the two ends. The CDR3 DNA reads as TGTGCCAGCACTACTACCGGCAGGGTAACCTATGGCTACACCTTC. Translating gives CASTTTGRVTYGYTF.

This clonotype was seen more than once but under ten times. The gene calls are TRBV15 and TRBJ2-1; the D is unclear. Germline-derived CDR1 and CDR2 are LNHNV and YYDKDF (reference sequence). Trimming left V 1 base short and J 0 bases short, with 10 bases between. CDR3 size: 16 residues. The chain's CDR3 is CATSRGPGPSYNEQFF. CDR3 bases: TGTGCCACCAGCAGAGGCCCCGGGCCCTCCTACAATGAGCAGTTCTTC.

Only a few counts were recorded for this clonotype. CDR3 region: CASSHRLAGETQYF. DNA for the CDR3: TGTGCCAGCAGCCACAGACTAGCGGGGGAGACCCAGTACTTC. J is TRBJ2-5 and V is TRBV7-2; 11 bases agree with TRBD2. With V trimmed by 5 bases and J by 5 bases, 4 bases remained unmatched. There are 14 residues in the CDR3. Germline V gives CDR1 SGHTA, CDR2 FQGNSA.

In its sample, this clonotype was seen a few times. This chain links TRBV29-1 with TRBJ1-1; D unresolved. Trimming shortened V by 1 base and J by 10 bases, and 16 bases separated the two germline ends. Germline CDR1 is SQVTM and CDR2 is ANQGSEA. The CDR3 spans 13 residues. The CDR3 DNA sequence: TGCAGCGTTGAAGCCCGGGTCTTCGGCGGAGCTTTCTTT. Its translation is CSVEARVFGGAFF.

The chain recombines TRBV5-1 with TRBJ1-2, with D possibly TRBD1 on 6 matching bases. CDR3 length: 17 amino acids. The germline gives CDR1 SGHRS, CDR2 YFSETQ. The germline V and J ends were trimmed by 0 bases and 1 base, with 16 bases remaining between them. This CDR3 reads CASSLAIDRTRNYGYTF. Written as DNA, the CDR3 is TGCGCCAGCAGCTTGGCTATCGACAGGACGCGTAACTATGGCTACACCTTC.

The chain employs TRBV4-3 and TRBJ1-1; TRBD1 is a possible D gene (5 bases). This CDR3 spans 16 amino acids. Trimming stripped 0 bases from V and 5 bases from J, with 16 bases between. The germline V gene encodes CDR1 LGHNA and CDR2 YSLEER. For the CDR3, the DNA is TGCGCCAGCAGCCAAGATCACTACGGGGGAACAACTGAAGCTTTCTTT. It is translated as CASSQDHYGGTTEAFF.

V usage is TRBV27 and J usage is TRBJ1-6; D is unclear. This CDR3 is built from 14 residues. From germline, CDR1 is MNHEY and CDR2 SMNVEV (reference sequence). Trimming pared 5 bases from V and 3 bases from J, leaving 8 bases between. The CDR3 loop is CASSPQYYNSPLHF. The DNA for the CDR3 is TGTGCCAGCAGTCCCCAGTACTATAATTCACCCCTCCACTTT.

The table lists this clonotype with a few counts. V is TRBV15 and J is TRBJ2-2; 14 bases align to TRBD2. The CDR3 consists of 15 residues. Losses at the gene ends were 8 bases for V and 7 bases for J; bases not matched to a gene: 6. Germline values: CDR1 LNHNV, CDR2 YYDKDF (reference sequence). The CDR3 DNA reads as TGTGCCACCGCCGGGACTAGCGGGAGTGGCGGGGAGCTGTTTTTT. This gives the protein CATAGTSGSGGELFF.

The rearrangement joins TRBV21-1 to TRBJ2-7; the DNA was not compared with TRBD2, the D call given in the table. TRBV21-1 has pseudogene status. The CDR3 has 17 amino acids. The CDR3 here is CASSKSSSGRTSYEQYF. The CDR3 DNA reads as TGTGCCAGCAGCAAAAGTTCTAGCGGGAGGACCTCCTACGAGCAGTACTTC.

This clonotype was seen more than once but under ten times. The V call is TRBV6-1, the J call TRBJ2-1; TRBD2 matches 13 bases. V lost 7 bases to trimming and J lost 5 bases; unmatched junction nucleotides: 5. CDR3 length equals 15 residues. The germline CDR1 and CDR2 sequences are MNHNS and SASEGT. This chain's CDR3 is CASTRGTSGNNEQFF. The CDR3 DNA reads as TGTGCCAGCACCCGGGGGACTAGCGGGAACAATGAGCAGTTCTTC.